The 4 T cell receptor beta chains below all came from one sample that was sequenced in a study of beta chain features in type 1 diabetes. cDNA synthesis used the whole RNA isolate, giving expressed TCRB sequences. Data came from immunoSEQ multiplex PCR; TCRdb stores just in-frame clones and leaves some out. The sample holds about 450,000 clones, approximately 10% seen once. The sequencing input was naive CD4+ T cells from blood. Receptors originate from a woman between 18 and 29 years old in good health.

There are a few counts of this clone. The chain links TRBV7-9 to TRBJ1-1; the D gene is possibly TRBD1 (5 bases). CDR3 size: 14 residues. The ends were cut back, 3 bases at V and 6 bases at J, with 14 bases in the middle. Germline values: CDR1 SEHNR, CDR2 FQNEAQ (reference sequence). The CDR3 sequence is CASSFSGQGPEAFF. In DNA form, the CDR3 reads TGTGCCAGCAGCTTTTCGGGGCAGGGACCTGAAGCTTTCTTT.

The chain uses TRBV7-2 and TRBJ1-2; no clear D gene. V gave up 1 base and J gave up 4 bases, with 10 bases separating them. CDR1 is SGHTA, CDR2 FQGNSA, per germline. The CDR3 runs 14 residues. CDR3 nucleotides: TGTGCCAGCAGCTTAGAGAGGCTCTCCTATGGCTACACCTTC. Protein product: CASSLERLSYGYTF.

This clone was found a few times. This chain joins TRBV18 and TRBJ2-5; D ambiguous. With 2 bases removed from V and 1 base from J, the gap between germline ends came to 8 bases. CDR3 length equals 14 residues. Germline CDR1 is KGHSH and CDR2 is LQKENI. The CDR3 DNA reads as TGTGCCAGCTCACCAGGGGTACCCCAAGAGACCCAGTACTTC. Residues: CASSPGVPQETQYF.

The V call is TRBV30, the J call TRBJ1-1, with D tentatively TRBD1 (5 bases). V lost 0 bases to trimming and J lost 0 bases, with 8 bases between them. The CDR3 consists of 14 residues. The germline V gene has CDR1 GTSNPN and CDR2 SVGIG (reference sequence). The DNA of the CDR3 is TGTGCCTGGAGTGTACGACAGTTGAACACTGAAGCTTTCTTT. Translated, it gives CAWSVRQLNTEAFF.